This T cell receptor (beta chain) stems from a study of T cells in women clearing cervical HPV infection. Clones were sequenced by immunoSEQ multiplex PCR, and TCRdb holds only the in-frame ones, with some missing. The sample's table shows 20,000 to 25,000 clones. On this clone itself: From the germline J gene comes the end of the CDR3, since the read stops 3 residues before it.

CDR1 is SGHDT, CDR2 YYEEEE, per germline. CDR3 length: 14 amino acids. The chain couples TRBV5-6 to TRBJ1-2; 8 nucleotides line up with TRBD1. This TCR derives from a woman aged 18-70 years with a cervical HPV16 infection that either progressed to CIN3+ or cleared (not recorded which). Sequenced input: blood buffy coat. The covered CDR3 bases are TGTGCCAGCAGCTCCAGGACAGGGTTCGACGAC. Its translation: CASSSRTGFDD. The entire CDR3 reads CASSSRTGFDDYTF.